The rows below give T cell receptor beta chains drawn from one sample of a study of blood T cell repertoires in COVID-19. Libraries were prepared by immunoSEQ multiplex PCR; TCRdb keeps only in-frame clonotypes and omits some of them. The table has more than 65,000 clones, around 84% seen once. The source material was peripheral blood. These receptors came from a woman of 80 years or more with acute or convalescent COVID-19. Both conserved end residues are part of each CDR3. The D gene is left open where the match is weak. Clone size appears in some rows only: once, few, many, or a class for an expanded clone.

>-|-|TRBV19|TRBJ1-1
CASSRQAPTEAFF
TGTGCCAGTAGTAGACAGGCTCCTACAGAAGCTTTCTTT
>TRBD1|-|TRBV3-1/TRBV3-2|TRBJ1-1
CASTAGDRGLNTEAFF
TGTGCCAGCACCGCAGGGGACAGGGGCCTGAACACTGAAGCTTTCTTT
>-|-|TRBV10-3|TRBJ2-1
CATTGPNNNEQFF
TGTGCCACCACAGGTCCAAACAACAATGAGCAGTTCTTC
>-|-|TRBV5-5|TRBJ1-5
CASSLGGSGANQPQHF
TGTGCCAGCAGCTTGGGCGGTTCAGGGGCCAATCAGCCCCAGCATTTT
>-|-|TRBV3-1/TRBV3-2|TRBJ2-2
CASSQGAFGELFF
TGTGCCAGCAGCCAGGGGGCCTTCGGGGAGCTGTTTTTT
>TRBD2|-|TRBV11-2|TRBJ2-3
CASSSRTSGGPVDTQYF
TGTGCCAGCAGCTCAAGGACTAGCGGGGGGCCGGTAGATACGCAGTATTTT
>-|-|TRBV5-4|TRBJ2-2
CASSRRGGTGELFF
TGTGCCAGCAGCCGACGCGGTGGCACCGGGGAGCTGTTTTTT
>-|-|TRBV6-4|TRBJ1-1
CASRSRQDTEAFF
TGTGCCAGCAGAAGCCGACAGGACACTGAAGCTTTCTTT
>-|few|TRBV4-1|TRBJ1-1
CASSQDRTDLNTEAFF
TGCGCCAGCAGCCAAGATCGCACCGACTTGAACACTGAAGCTTTCTTT
>-|-|TRBV5-1|TRBJ1-1
CASSRGGTGMNTEAFF
TGCGCCAGCAGCAGGGGGGGCACGGGGATGAACACTGAAGCTTTCTTT
>-|-|TRBV5-1|TRBJ2-3
CASSLRAAHSTDTQYF
TGCGCCAGCAGCTTGCGAGCGGCCCATAGCACAGATACGCAGTATTTT
>-|-|TRBV7-9|TRBJ1-1
CASSPLRGGGSDTEAFF
TGTGCCAGCAGCCCCCTTAGGGGAGGGGGAAGTGACACTGAAGCTTTCTTT
>TRBD1|-|TRBV9|TRBJ1-5
CASSAEDTGDQPQHF
TGTGCCAGCAGCGCTGAGGATACAGGGGATCAGCCCCAGCATTTT
>TRBD2|-|TRBV11-3|TRBJ2-2
CASSLSGGASDGELFF
TGTGCCAGCAGCTTAAGCGGGGGGGCCTCTGATGGGGAGCTGTTTTTT
>-|-|TRBV6-4|TRBJ2-2
CASSPLEADHTGELFF
TGTGCCAGCAGTCCCCTCGAAGCGGACCACACCGGGGAGCTGTTTTTT
>-|-|TRBV5-5|TRBJ1-6
CASSYGTANYNSPLHF
TGTGCCAGCAGCTATGGAACAGCAAACTATAATTCACCCCTCCACTTT
>-|-|TRBV7-2|TRBJ1-6
CASTPGHPGNSPLHF
TGTGCCAGCACCCCGGGACACCCGGGCAATTCACCCCTCCACTTT
>-|once|TRBV6-5|TRBJ1-1
CASTWGETEAFF
TGTGCCAGCACTTGGGGGGAGACTGAAGCTTTCTTT
>TRBD1|once|TRBV12-3/TRBV12-4|TRBJ1-2
CASSRQGDGYTF
TGTGCCAGCAGTCGACAGGGGGATGGCTACACCTTC
>-|few|TRBV7-9|TRBJ2-4
CASSLGGQGKNIQYF
TGTGCCAGCAGCTTAGGGGGCCAGGGGAAAAACATTCAGTACTTC
>-|-|TRBV5-6|TRBJ2-5
CASRLSTSKETQYF
TGTGCCAGCAGACTGAGTACTAGTAAAGAGACCCAGTACTTC
>TRBD2|-|TRBV25-1|TRBJ2-5
CASSPKGTSQETQYF
TGTGCCAGCAGTCCAAAGGGGACTAGCCAAGAGACCCAGTACTTC
>-|-|TRBV15|TRBJ2-2
CATSRDLPGANTGELFF
TGTGCCACCAGCAGAGATCTGCCGGGAGCGAACACCGGGGAGCTGTTTTTT
>TRBD2|-|TRBV4-2|TRBJ2-3
CASSQRLAGEADTQYF
TGTGCCAGCAGCCAACGACTAGCGGGGGAGGCAGATACGCAGTATTTT
>-|-|TRBV3-1/TRBV3-2|TRBJ2-5
CASSEQWKTQYF
TGTGCCAGCAGCGAACAGTGGAAGACCCAGTACTTC
>TRBD1|-|TRBV12-3/TRBV12-4|TRBJ2-7
CASRTGGYEQYF
TGTGCCAGCAGGACAGGGGGATACGAGCAGTACTTC
>-|-|TRBV18|TRBJ2-5
CASSPGRQETQYF
TGTGCCAGCTCACCGGGGCGACAAGAGACCCAGTACTTC
>TRBD1|-|TRBV5-6|TRBJ2-7
CASSNPGQGSYEQYF
TGTGCCAGCAGCAACCCGGGACAGGGGTCCTACGAGCAGTACTTC
>-|-|TRBV6-6|TRBJ1-2
CALQRANYGYTF
TGTGCCCTCCAGAGGGCGAACTATGGCTACACCTTC
>-|-|TRBV7-7|TRBJ2-2
CASSKDSAPGELFF
TGTGCTAGCAGCAAGGACAGCGCCCCCGGGGAGCTGTTTTTT
>TRBD2|-|TRBV5-1|TRBJ2-1
CASSLDETSGGNEQFF
TGCGCCAGCAGCTTGGACGAGACTAGCGGGGGGAATGAGCAGTTCTTC
>TRBD2|-|TRBV18|TRBJ2-1
CASSPPGLAGGEQFF
TGTGCCAGCTCACCACCGGGACTAGCGGGGGGTGAGCAGTTCTTC
>-|-|TRBV6-6|TRBJ2-7
CASSYSRVGSSYEQYF
TGTGCCAGCAGTTACTCGAGGGTTGGATCCTCCTACGAGCAGTACTTC
>TRBD1|-|TRBV19|TRBJ2-5
CASSTLGGMEETQYF
TGTGCCAGTAGTACCCTAGGGGGCATGGAAGAGACCCAGTACTTC
>TRBD2|-|TRBV6-5|TRBJ2-2
CASSYSGTSEVGELFF
TGTGCCAGCAGTTACTCAGGGACTAGCGAGGTCGGGGAGCTGTTTTTT
>-|-|TRBV7-2|TRBJ2-1
CASSLSPGVSYNEQFF
TGTGCCAGCAGCTTGTCCCCGGGGGTTTCCTACAATGAGCAGTTCTTC
>TRBD1|-|TRBV14|TRBJ2-4
CASSQGTGYPKNIQYF
TGTGCCAGCAGCCAAGGGACAGGGTACCCCAAAAACATTCAGTACTTC